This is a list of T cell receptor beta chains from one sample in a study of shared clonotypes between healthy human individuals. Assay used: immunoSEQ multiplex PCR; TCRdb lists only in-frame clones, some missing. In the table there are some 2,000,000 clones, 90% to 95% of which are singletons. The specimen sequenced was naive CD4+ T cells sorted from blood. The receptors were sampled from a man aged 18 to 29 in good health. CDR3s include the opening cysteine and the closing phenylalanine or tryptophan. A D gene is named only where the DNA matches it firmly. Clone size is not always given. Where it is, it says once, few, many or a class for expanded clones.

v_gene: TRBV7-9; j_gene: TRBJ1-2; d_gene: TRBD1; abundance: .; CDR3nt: TGTGCCAGCAGTCCAACGGGGGACAGGGGGCTCGATGGCTACACCTTC; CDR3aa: CASSPTGDRGLDGYTF
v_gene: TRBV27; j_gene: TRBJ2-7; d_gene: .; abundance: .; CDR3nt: TGTGCCAGCAGCCGCGGGACAGTCAGCTCCTACGAGCAGTACTTC; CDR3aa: CASSRGTVSSYEQYF
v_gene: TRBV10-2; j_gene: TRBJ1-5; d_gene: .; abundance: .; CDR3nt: TGCGCCAGCAGCGGGAGGCAGGGCAATCAGCCCCAGCATTTT; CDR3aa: CASSGRQGNQPQHF
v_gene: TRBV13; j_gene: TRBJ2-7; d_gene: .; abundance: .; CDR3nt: TGTGCCAGCAGCTTATCTAGCTACGAGCAGTACTTC; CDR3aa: CASSLSSYEQYF
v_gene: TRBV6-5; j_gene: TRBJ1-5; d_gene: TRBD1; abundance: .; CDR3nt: TGTGCCAGCAGTATCGGGACAGGCGATCAGCCCCAGCATTTT; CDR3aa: CASSIGTGDQPQHF
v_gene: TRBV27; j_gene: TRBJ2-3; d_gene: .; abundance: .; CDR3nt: TGTGCCAGCAGCTCCATTGCCTACACAGATACGCAGTATTTT; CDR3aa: CASSSIAYTDTQYF
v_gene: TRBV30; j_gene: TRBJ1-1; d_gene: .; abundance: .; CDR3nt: TGTGCCTGGATAAAACACACTGAAGCTTTCTTT; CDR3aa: CAWIKHTEAFF
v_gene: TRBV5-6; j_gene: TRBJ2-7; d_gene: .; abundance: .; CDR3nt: TGTGCCAGCCACGGTCAGGGTTACGAGCAGTACTTC; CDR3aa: CASHGQGYEQYF
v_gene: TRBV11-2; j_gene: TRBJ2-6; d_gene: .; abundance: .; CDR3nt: TGTGCCAGCAGCTTATACGCCCCCGTAGGCTGGGCCAACGTCCTGACTTTC; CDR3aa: CASSLYAPVGWANVLTF
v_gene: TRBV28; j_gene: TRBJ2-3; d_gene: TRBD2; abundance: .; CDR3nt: TGTGCCAGCAGTTTGCGGGTGGGGTTAGCGGGGCAGTATTTT; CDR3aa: CASSLRVGLAGQYF
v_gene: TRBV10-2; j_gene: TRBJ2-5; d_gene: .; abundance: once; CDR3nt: TGCGCCAGCAGCAGGCCCCAAGAGACCCAGTACTTC; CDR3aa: CASSRPQETQYF
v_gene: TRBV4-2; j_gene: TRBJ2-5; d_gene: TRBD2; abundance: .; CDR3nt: TGTGCCAGCAGCCAGGGCTTAGCGGGGGGTGGGAAGACCCAGTACTTC; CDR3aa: CASSQGLAGGGKTQYF
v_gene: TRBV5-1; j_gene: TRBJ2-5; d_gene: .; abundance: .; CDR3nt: TGCGCCAGCTCCGACGGAGGGTCAGGGGAGACCCAGTACTTC; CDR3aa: CASSDGGSGETQYF
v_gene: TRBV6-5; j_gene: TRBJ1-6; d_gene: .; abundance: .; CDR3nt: TGTGCCAGCACCACAATCGGGACTGCGAATTCACCCCTCCACTTT; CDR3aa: CASTTIGTANSPLHF
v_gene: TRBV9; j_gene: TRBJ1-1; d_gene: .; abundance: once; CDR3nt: TGTGCCAGCAGCGTAGACGGGACTAACACTGAAGCTTTCTTT; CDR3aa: CASSVDGTNTEAFF
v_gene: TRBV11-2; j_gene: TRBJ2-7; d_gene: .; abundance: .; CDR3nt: TGTGCCAGCAGCTTATGGGAACTCTCCTACGAGCAGTACTTC; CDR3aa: CASSLWELSYEQYF
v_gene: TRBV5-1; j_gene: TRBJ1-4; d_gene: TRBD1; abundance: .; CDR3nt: TGCGCCAGCAGCTTACAGGGGGATGAAAAACTGTTTTTT; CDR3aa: CASSLQGDEKLFF
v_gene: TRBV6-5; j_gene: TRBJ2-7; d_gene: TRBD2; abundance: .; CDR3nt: TGTGCCAGCAGCACCGTGGGGGGGGAGCAGTACTTC; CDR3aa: CASSTVGGEQYF
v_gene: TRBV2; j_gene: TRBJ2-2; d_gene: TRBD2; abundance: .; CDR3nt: TGTGCCAGCAGTACAGCGGGAACGAACACCGGGGAGCTGTTTTTT; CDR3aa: CASSTAGTNTGELFF
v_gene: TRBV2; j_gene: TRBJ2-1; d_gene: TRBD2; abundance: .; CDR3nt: TGTGCCAGCAGTGAACTTGGGACTAGCGGGCGGTACAATGAGCAGTTCTTC; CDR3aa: CASSELGTSGRYNEQFF
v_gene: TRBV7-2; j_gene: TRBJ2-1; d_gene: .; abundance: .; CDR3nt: TGTGCCAGCAGCTTAGCGGGGGGACCTTACAATGAGCAGTTCTTC; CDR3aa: CASSLAGGPYNEQFF
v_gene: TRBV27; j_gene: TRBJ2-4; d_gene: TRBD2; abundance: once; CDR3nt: TGTGCCAGCAGTTTATTGGGGAGCGGGAGGGGGGACAAAAACATTCAGTACTTC; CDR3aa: CASSLLGSGRGDKNIQYF
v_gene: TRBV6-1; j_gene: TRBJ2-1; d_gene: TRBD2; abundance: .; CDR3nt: TGTGCCAGCAGGCGGACTAGCGGGAGTCACAATGAGCAGTTCTTC; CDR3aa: CASRRTSGSHNEQFF
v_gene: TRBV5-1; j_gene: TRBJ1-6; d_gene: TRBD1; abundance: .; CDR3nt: TGCGCCAGCAGCGATGAGCAGGGGGCAAGTTCACCCCTCCACTTT; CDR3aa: CASSDEQGASSPLHF
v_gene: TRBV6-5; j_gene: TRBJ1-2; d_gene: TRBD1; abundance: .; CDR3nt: TGTGCCAGCAACTACCGGGACAGGGCCTATGGCTACACCTTC; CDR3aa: CASNYRDRAYGYTF
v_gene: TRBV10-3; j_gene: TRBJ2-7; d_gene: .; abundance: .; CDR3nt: TGTGCCATCAGTGACGGACGGCTCCTCTACGAGCAGTACTTC; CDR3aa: CAISDGRLLYEQYF
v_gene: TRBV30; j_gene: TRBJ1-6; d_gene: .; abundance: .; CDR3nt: TGTGCCTGGAGTTTCTTACTTACGAGCTCCTATAATTCACCCCTCCACTTT; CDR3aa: CAWSFLLTSSYNSPLHF